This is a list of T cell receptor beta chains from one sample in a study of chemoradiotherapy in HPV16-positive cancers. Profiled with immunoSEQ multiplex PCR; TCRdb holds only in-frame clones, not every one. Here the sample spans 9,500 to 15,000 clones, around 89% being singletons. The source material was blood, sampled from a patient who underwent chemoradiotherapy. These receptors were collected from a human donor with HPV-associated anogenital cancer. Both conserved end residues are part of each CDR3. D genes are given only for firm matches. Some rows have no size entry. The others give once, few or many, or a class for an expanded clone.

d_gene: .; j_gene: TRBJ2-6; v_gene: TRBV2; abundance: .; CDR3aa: CASQGSGANVLTF; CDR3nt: TGTGCCAGTCAGGGCTCTGGGGCCAACGTCCTGACTTTC
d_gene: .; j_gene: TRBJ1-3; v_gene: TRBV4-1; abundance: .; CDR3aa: CASSQKRGGGRNSGNTIYF; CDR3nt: TGCGCCAGCAGCCAAAAAAGGGGAGGGGGGCGAAACTCTGGAAACACCATATATTTT
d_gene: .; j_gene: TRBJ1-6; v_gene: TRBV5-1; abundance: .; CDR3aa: CASSPGGGQTNSPLHF; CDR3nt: TGCGCCAGCAGTCCCGGGGGCGGGCAAACTAATTCACCCCTCCACTTT
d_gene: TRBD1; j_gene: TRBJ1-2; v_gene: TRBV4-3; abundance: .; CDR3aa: CASSPRTGINYGYTF; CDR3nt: TGCGCCAGCAGCCCCCGGACAGGGATTAACTATGGCTACACCTTC
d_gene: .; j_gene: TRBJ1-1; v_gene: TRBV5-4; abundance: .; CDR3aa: CASREQGGSNTEAFF; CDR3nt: TGTGCCAGCAGGGAACAGGGAGGGAGTAACACTGAAGCTTTCTTT
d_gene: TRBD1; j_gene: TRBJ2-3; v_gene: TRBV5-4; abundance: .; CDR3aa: CASSFGQGATQYF; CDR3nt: TGTGCCAGCAGCTTTGGACAGGGTGCGACGCAGTATTTT
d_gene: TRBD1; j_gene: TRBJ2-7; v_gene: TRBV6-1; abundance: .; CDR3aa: CASSPDRDGLYEQYF; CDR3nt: TGTGCCAGCAGCCCGGACAGGGACGGGCTATACGAGCAGTACTTC
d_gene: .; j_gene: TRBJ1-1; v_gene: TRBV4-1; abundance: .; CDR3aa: CASSQGSGGSYTEAFF; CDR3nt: TGCGCCAGCAGCCAAGGCTCTGGAGGGAGCTACACTGAAGCTTTCTTT
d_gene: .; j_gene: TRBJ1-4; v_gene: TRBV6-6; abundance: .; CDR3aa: CASSYSRGRDEKLFF; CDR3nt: TGTGCCAGCAGTTACTCCAGGGGAAGAGATGAAAAACTGTTTTTT
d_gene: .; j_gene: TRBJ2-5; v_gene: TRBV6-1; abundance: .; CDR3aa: CASSGFRKETQYF; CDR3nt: TGTGCCAGCAGTGGGTTCAGGAAAGAGACCCAGTACTTC
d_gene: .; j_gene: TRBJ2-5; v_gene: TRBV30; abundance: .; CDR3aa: CAWSRKGWGSEETQYF; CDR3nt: TGTGCCTGGAGCCGTAAAGGCTGGGGGTCGGAAGAGACCCAGTACTTC
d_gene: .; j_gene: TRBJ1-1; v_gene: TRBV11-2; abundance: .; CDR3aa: CASSYRIPEVSEAFF; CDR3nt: TGTGCCAGCAGCTACCGGATCCCCGAGGTCTCTGAAGCTTTCTTT
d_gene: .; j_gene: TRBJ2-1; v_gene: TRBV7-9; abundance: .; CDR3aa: CASSLWPQESKDNEQFF; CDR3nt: TGTGCCAGCAGCTTATGGCCCCAAGAGTCTAAAGACAATGAGCAGTTCTTC
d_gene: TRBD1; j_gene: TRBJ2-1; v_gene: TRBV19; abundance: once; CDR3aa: CASNTGTGSFNEQFF; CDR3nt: TGTGCCAGCAACACCGGGACAGGTAGTTTCAATGAGCAGTTCTTC
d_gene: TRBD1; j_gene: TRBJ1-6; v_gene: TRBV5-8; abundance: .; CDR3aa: CASSSGQGGNSPLHF; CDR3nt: TGTGCCAGCAGCTCGGGACAGGGAGGTAATTCACCCCTCCACTTT
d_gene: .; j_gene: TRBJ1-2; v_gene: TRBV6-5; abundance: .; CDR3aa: CASSYSTAAYSYGYTF; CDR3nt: TGTGCCAGCAGTTACTCGACCGCAGCCTATTCCTATGGCTACACCTTC
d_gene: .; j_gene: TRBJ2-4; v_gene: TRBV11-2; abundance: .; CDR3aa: CASSSTTGAKNIQYF; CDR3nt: TGTGCCAGCAGCTCTACCACAGGGGCCAAAAACATTCAGTACTTC